The text below deals with one T cell receptor (beta chain). The sample originates from a study of cytotoxic CD8 clonotypes in ibrutinib-treated CLL. The method was immunoSEQ multiplex PCR; TCRdb's version includes in-frame clones alone and lacks a portion of them. This sample has about 130,000 clones, with roughly three quarters found just once. Trimming took off 5 bases at V and 7 bases at J, with 15 bases between the two ends. Per germline, CDR1 SGHTA and CDR2 FQGNSA. The CDR3 extends over 14 amino acids. The chain is built from TRBV7-2 and TRBJ1-3; D is possibly TRBD1 (6 bases). The origin of this receptor is a human donor with chronic lymphocytic leukemia. Specimen: PBMCs, collected after 12 months of ibrutinib treatment. The CDR3 coding sequence is TGTGCCAGCAGCCCAGGGGACCTTCGGAACACCATATATTTT. Protein: CASSPGDLRNTIYF.